Sequencing of this T cell receptor (beta chain) was carried out in a study of type 1 and type 2 diabetes patients (dated by TCRdb to the mid-2010s). At the level of the whole study: Recruited in China, the cohort was made up of 9 or 10 type 1 diabetes patients, four type 2 diabetes patients and roughly six nondiabetic controls. For the type 1 diabetes patients, the type 2 diabetes patients acted as a disease comparison group. TCRbeta libraries were sequenced paired-end on Illumina HiSeq 2000 or MiSeq instruments. TCRbeta repertoires were profiled by high-throughput sequencing in the study to compare type 1 diabetes, type 2 diabetes and nondiabetic individuals. V gene usage was similar between 20-cycle and approximately 25-cycle amplification, suggesting similar primer efficiencies and random PCR bias. Altogether, around 19,000,000 paired-end reads were produced across the whole study. Across the study, CD4+ and CD8+ T cells were positively selected from PBMCs by means of CD4 or CD8 MicroBeads on MACS columns. Study-level results and caveats: Because only a limited number of T2D and control samples were sequenced, some T1D-only HECs might also be present in more T2D or control samples. Type 2 diabetes and control samples had highly correlated V and J gene usage patterns, with an average between-sample correlation of approximately 0.97. Type 2 diabetes patients had few highly-expanded CD4+ clones (median one), and those clones made up a median approximately 4% of reads. The study groups were not matched for age and gender, which could possibly have biased interpretation. Type 2 diabetes repertoires showed high diversity, significantly greater than type 1 diabetes repertoires in both CD4+ and CD8+ T cells.

Standard classification criteria for type 1 or type 2 diabetes were met by all diabetic patients, and glucose and C-peptide were assessed by WHO-recommended methods. Donors were excluded if they had other autoimmune diseases or infections within the previous four weeks. Around 10 milliliters of peripheral blood were drawn from each participant. LymphoPrep density separation was used to isolate PBMCs. Comment on this clonotype: The antigen it recognizes is unknown. No base quality values were provided; no much bigger clone lies one nucleotide off.

Instrument used: Illumina MiSeq. Genomic DNA from sorted T cell subsets was used as template for TCRbeta CDR3 amplification. Multiplex PCR with 30 forward and 13 reverse primers amplified the TCRbeta CDR3 region. After the PCR products were purified with AMPure XP beads, a second PCR of 25 cycles was run to add indices and adaptors. Before sequencing, the libraries were purified from gel with the QIAquick Gel Extraction Kit. In the source study's methods: FLASH was used to merge paired-end reads, and IgBLAST was used to align the merged reads to IMGT V, D and J germline references. Reads with less than 70% alignment identity to germline references were removed, leaving approximately 11 million reads across the study. CDR3 boundaries, reading frame and productivity were assigned following IMGT definitions. Highly-expanded clones were defined as clones making up 1% or more of reads, and normalized Shannon entropy was used to measure diversity. Unpaired two-tailed t-tests were used to test group differences in Shannon entropy. TCRdb's own reprocessing of the public reads used fastp at Q25 and MiXCR and kept productive beta chains. Rows merge per CDR3 protein into single entries with the most common DNA and genes. These V and J calls rely on TCRdb rather than the paper's analysis. The sample data list fewer than 300,000 distinct CDR3 sequences, and more than 40% of these were observed just once. The ten largest clones add up to approximately 13% of the sample.

V is reduced by 1 base and J by 0 bases, leaving a spacing of 7 bases between them. CDR1 SGHDN and CDR2 FVKESK were looked up in the germline V gene. From its cysteine to its phenylalanine, the CDR3 spans 15 amino acids. Just CDR3 DNA is preserved here, 45 bases in frame from base 1. The sequence was obtained from a man aged 18-30 years with type 2 diabetes. The chain uses TRBV14 and TRBJ2-1, with the D gene too uncertain to name. Material for sequencing was peripheral blood mononuclear cells (PBMCs). The nucleotide sequence reads TGTGCCAGCAGCCAAGGCCTTAGCTCCTACAATGAGCAGTTCTTC. The translation is CASSQGLSSYNEQFF.